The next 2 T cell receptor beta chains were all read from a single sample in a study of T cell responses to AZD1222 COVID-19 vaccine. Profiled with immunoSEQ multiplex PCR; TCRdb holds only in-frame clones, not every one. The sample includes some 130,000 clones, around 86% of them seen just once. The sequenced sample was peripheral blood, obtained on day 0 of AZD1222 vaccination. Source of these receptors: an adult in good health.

The CDR3 nucleotides are TGCGCCAGCAGCTTGGCCTCAACCTCGAAAGAGACCCAGTACTTC. As protein: CASSLASTSKETQYF. This chain links TRBV5-1 with TRBJ2-5; D is unclear. The V end lost 0 bases, the J end lost 3 bases, and 12 bases lay between the germline ends. CDR3 length: 15 amino acids. Germline CDR1 SGHRS, CDR2 YFSETQ.

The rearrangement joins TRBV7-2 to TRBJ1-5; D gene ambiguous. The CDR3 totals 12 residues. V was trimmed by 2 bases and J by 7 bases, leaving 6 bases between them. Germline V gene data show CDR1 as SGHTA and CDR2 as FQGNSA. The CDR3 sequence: CASSLQGQPQHF. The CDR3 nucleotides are TGTGCCAGCAGCTTACAAGGGCAGCCCCAGCATTTT.